One sample yielded the 6 T cell receptor beta chains listed below, sequenced in a study of beta chain features in type 1 diabetes. What was sequenced were expressed TCRB transcripts, since all of the isolated RNA had been reverse transcribed. Profiling relied on immunoSEQ multiplex PCR, and the TCRdb table lists in-frame clones only, not all of them. The sample shows about half a million clones, approximately 30% of them seen only once. Sequencing input: naive CD4+ T cells from blood. The receptors originated from a man younger than 30 in good health.

There are a few counts of this clone. The genes are TRBV29-1 and TRBJ2-1; 13 positions match TRBD2. The junction had 4 bases not matched to a gene; V was cut back by 7 bases and J by 7 bases. The germline V gene has CDR1 SQVTM and CDR2 ANQGSEA. This CDR3 is built from 13 residues. The DNA of the CDR3 is TGCAGCGCCGTGACTAGCGGGAGGAATGAGCAGTTCTTC. It codes for CSAVTSGRNEQFF.

The table lists this clone with a few counts. CDR3 protein: CASRPGFIAEAFF. For the CDR3, the DNA is TGTGCCAGCAGGCCGGGATTCATAGCTGAAGCTTTCTTT. The rearrangement uses TRBV6-6 and TRBJ1-1; D unclear. The CDR3 length is 13 residues. Germline CDR1 is MNHNY and CDR2 is SVGAGI (reference sequence). Trimming took off 6 bases at V and 6 bases at J, with 14 bases between the two ends.

This clone has more than one count but fewer than ten. The genes are TRBV12-2 and TRBJ1-1. TRBV12-2 is termed a pseudogene. The CDR3 runs 10 residues. CDR3 loop: CASRLRSAFF. In nucleotides, the CDR3 is TGTGCAAGTCGCTTACGGTCTGCTTTCTTT.

This clone has just a few counts. This chain connects TRBV18 to TRBJ2-5; D unresolved. With 4 bases removed from V and 5 bases from J, the gap between germline ends came to 11 bases. The CDR3 runs 13 residues. CDR1 and CDR2 (germline): KGHSH, LQKENI. CDR3 sequence (DNA): TGTGCCAGCTCACTCGACCGGGCTGAGACCCAGTACTTC. Its protein product is CASSLDRAETQYF.

The table lists this clone with a few counts. The chain is built from TRBV28 and TRBJ2-4; D is unresolved. V shed 3 bases and J shed 1 base, with 16 bases lying between them. CDR3 size: 17 residues. Germline CDR1 reads MDHEN; CDR2 reads SYDVKM. The CDR3 bases are TGTGCCAGCAGTTTGCGACGATCACGCAGGGCCAAAAACATTCAGTACTTC. Translation gives CASSLRRSRRAKNIQYF.

Comments on this clone: The same CDR3 also results from other DNA sequences found in this sample. The chain carries TRBV29-1 and TRBJ2-7, with 10 bases fitting TRBD1. V lost 6 bases to trimming and J lost 3 bases; unmatched junction nucleotides: 2. In germline, CDR1 is SQVTM, CDR2 ANQGSEA. CDR3 length equals 12 residues. The chain's CDR3 is CSVRDRGYEQYF. The CDR3 DNA reads as TGCAGCGTCCGGGACAGGGGCTACGAGCAGTACTTC.